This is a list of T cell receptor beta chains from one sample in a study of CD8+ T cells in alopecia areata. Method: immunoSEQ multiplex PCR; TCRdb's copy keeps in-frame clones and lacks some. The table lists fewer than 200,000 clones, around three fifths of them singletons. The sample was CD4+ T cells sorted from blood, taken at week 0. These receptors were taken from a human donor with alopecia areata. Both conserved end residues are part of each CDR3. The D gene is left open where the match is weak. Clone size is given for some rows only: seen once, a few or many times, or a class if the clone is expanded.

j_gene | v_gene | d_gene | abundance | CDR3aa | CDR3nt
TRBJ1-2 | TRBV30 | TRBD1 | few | CAWSTGGTYGYTF | TGTGCCTGGAGTACAGGGGGCACGTATGGCTACACCTTC
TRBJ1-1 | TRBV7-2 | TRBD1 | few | CASSSYRDRENTEAFF | TGTGCCAGCAGCTCTTACCGGGACAGGGAGAACACTGAAGCTTTCTTT
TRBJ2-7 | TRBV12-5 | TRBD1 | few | CATGTGFYEQYF | TGTGCTACCGGGACAGGGTTCTACGAGCAGTACTTC
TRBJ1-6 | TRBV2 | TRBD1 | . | CASKRVGQTNSPLHF | TGTGCCAGCAAACGTGTGGGACAGACCAATTCACCCCTCCACTTT
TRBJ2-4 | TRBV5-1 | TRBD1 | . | CASSPSQGPKNIQYF | TGCGCCAGCAGCCCCTCACAGGGGCCAAAAAACATTCAGTACTTC
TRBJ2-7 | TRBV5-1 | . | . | CASSWDNYEQYF | TGCGCCAGCAGCTGGGACAACTACGAGCAGTACTTC
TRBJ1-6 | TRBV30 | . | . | CALNRDPNSPLHF | TGTGCCTTAAACCGGGACCCAAATTCACCCCTCCACTTT
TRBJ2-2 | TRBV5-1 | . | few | CASSFSSLNTGELFF | TGCGCCAGCAGCTTTAGCAGTTTGAACACCGGGGAGCTGTTTTTT
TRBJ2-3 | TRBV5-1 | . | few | CASSSDTDTQYF | TGCGCCAGCAGCTCAGATACAGATACGCAGTATTTT
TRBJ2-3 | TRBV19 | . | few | CASSQETGWTDTQYF | TGTGCCAGTAGTCAAGAGACAGGTTGGACAGATACGCAGTATTTT
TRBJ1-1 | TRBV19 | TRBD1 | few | CASSIDRGGTEAFF | TGTGCCAGTAGTATCGACAGGGGAGGCACTGAAGCTTTCTTT
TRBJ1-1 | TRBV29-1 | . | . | CSVAGILRTEAFF | TGCAGCGTTGCGGGGATCCTGCGGACTGAAGCTTTCTTT
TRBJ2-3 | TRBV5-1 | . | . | CASSFGDTQYF | TGCGCCAGCAGCTTTGGGGATACGCAGTATTTT
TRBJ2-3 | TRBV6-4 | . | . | CASSDQGADTQYF | TGTGCCAGCAGTGATCAGGGAGCAGATACGCAGTATTTT
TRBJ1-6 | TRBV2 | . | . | CASREDASPLHF | TGTGCCAGCCGGGAGGATGCTTCACCCCTCCACTTT
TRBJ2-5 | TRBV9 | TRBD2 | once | CASSARGAGVETQYF | TGTGCCAGCAGCGCCCGAGGAGCGGGGGTAGAGACCCAGTACTTC
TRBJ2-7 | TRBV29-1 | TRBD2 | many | CSVDGGGEQYF | TGCAGCGTTGATGGCGGGGGTGAGCAGTACTTC
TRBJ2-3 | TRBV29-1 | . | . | CSVAIIGTDTQYF | TGCAGCGTTGCCATTATCGGCACAGATACGCAGTATTTT
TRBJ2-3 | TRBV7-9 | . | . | CASSLGPDTQYF | TGTGCCAGCAGCTTAGGCCCAGATACGCAGTATTTT
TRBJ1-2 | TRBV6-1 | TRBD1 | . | CASSEGRGLTAF | TGTGCCAGCAGTGAAGGCAGGGGGCTCACGGCCTTC
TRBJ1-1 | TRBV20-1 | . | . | CSLLADTEAFF | TGCTCCTTGTTGGCGGACACTGAAGCTTTCTTT
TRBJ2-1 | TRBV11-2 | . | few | CASTDPGGGLWNEQFF | TGTGCCAGCACCGACCCGGGAGGGGGCTTGTGGAATGAGCAGTTCTTC
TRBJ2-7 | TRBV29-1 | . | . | CSVTPSGPYEQYF | TGCAGCGTAACCCCCTCTGGGCCCTACGAGCAGTACTTC
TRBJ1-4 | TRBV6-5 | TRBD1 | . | CASSLMTGIGEKLFF | TGTGCCAGCAGCCTGATGACAGGGATTGGTGAAAAACTGTTTTTT
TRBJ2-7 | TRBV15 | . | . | CATSHNYEQYF | TGTGCCACCAGCCATAACTACGAGCAGTACTTC
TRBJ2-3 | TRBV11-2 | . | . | CASTSSTDTQYF | TGTGCCAGCACCAGCAGCACAGATACGCAGTATTTT
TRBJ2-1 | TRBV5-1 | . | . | CASSLEPVGEQFF | TGCGCCAGCAGCTTGGAGCCCGTAGGTGAGCAGTTCTTC
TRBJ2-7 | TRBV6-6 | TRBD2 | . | CASRSSGGAFYEQYF | TGTGCCAGCAGATCTAGCGGGGGGGCCTTCTACGAGCAGTACTTC
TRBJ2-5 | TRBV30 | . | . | CAWSSMGHSISTQYF | TGTGCCTGGAGCTCCATGGGACACAGCATTAGCACCCAGTACTTC
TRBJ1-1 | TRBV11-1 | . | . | CASSLDGRVRAFF | TGTGCCAGCAGCTTGGATGGCAGGGTAAGAGCTTTCTTT
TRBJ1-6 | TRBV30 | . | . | CAWTRTGGFPLHF | TGTGCCTGGACTCGGACCGGAGGTTTCCCCCTCCACTTT
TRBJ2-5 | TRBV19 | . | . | CASSNDRGRETQYF | TGTGCCAGTAGTAACGACCGGGGACGAGAGACCCAGTACTTC
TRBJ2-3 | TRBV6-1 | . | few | CASSDGGFGTNTQYF | TGTGCCAGCAGTGACGGGGGTTTCGGAACCAATACGCAGTATTTT
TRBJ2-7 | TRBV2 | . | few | CASSEAPGATPSEQYF | TGTGCCAGCAGTGAAGCCCCCGGGGCTACCCCCTCTGAGCAGTACTTC
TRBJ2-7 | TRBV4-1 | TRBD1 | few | CASSQPSRDSSYEQYF | TGCGCCAGCAGCCAACCCTCCCGGGACAGCTCCTACGAGCAGTACTTC
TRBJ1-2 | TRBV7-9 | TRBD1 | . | CASSLWGQTYGYTF | TGTGCCAGCAGCTTATGGGGACAGACCTATGGCTACACCTTC
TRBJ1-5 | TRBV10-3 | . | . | CAISDPPGPQHF | TGTGCCATCAGTGATCCCCCCGGGCCCCAGCATTTT
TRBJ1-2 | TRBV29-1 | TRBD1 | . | CSVEQGLGYGYTF | TGCAGCGTAGAACAGGGGCTGGGCTATGGCTACACCTTC
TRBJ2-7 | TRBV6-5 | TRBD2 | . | CASSIRGGGTYEQYF | TGTGCCAGCAGCATACGGGGCGGGGGGACCTACGAGCAGTACTTC
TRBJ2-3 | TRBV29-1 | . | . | CSVLDGAKDTQYF | TGCAGCGTCCTGGACGGGGCAAAGGATACGCAGTATTTT
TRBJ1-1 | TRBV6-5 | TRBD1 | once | CASSYGQGAYAFF | TGTGCCAGCAGTTACGGACAGGGGGCGTATGCTTTCTTT
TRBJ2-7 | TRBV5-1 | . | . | CASSAQESLYF | TGCGCCAGCAGCGCACAGGAGTCGCTGTACTTC
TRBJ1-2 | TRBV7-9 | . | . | CASSLIGREGYTF | TGTGCCAGCAGCTTAATCGGGAGGGAAGGCTACACCTTC
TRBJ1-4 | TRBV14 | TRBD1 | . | CASSPRQGKGEKLFF | TGTGCCAGCAGCCCCCGACAGGGAAAAGGAGAAAAACTGTTTTTT
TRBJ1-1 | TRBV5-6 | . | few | CASSFQRGTEAFF | TGTGCCAGCAGCTTTCAGAGGGGCACTGAAGCTTTCTTT
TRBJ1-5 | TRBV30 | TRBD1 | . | CAWSGQGGQPQHF | TGTGCCTGGAGTGGACAGGGAGGACAGCCCCAGCATTTT
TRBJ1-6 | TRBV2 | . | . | CASSAPADYNSPLHF | TGTGCCAGCAGCGCGCCGGCGGATTATAATTCACCCCTCCACTTT
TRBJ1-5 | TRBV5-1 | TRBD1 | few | CASSPDAGGPNQPQHF | TGCGCCAGCAGCCCGGATGCAGGGGGCCCCAATCAGCCCCAGCATTTT
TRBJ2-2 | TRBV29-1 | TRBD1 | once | CSVDGTANTGELFF | TGCAGCGTTGATGGGACAGCGAACACCGGGGAGCTGTTTTTT
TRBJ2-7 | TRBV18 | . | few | CASSPGPLQGIEGSYEQYF | TGTGCCAGCTCACCGGGTCCCTTACAGGGAATAGAGGGGTCCTACGAGCAGTACTTC
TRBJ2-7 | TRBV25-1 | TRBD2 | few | CASSEEKGGISYEQYF | TGTGCCAGCAGTGAAGAGAAGGGAGGGATCTCCTACGAGCAGTACTTC
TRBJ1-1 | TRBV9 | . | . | CASSVDGGTGITEAFF | TGTGCCAGCAGCGTAGATGGGGGCACAGGGATCACTGAAGCTTTCTTT
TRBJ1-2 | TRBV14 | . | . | CASSHGATYGYTF | TGTGCCAGCAGCCACGGAGCGACATATGGCTACACCTTC
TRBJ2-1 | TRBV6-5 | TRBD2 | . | CAIRTSGDNEQFF | TGTGCCATCCGGACTAGCGGGGACAATGAGCAGTTCTTC
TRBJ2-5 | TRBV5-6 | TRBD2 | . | CASSLGLAAYRETQYF | TGTGCCAGCAGCTTGGGACTAGCGGCCTACCGAGAGACCCAGTACTTC
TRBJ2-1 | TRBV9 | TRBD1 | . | CASSESGTGLYNEQFF | TGTGCCAGCAGCGAATCCGGGACAGGACTGTACAATGAGCAGTTCTTC
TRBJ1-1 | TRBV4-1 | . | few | CASSQQIGDTEAFF | TGCGCCAGCAGCCAACAGATAGGGGACACTGAAGCTTTCTTT
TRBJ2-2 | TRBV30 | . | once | CAWSLGTGELFF | TGTGCCTGGAGTCTGGGGACCGGGGAGCTGTTTTTT
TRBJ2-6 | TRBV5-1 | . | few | CASRERVVQGANVLTF | TGCGCCAGCAGGGAAAGGGTGGTGCAGGGGGCCAACGTCCTGACTTTC
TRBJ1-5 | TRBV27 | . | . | CASRVMGSNQPQHF | TGTGCCAGCAGAGTCATGGGGAGCAATCAGCCCCAGCATTTT